Listed below are T cell receptor beta chains from one sample, sequenced in a study of Ad26.COV2.S vaccination and SARS-CoV-2 variants. Measured with immunoSEQ multiplex PCR; TCRdb has only the in-frame clones, and not every one. The sample lists about 180,000 clones, around 85% occurring once. Sequenced material: peripheral blood, taken after recovery from COVID-19. Receptors were obtained from a human donor who had recovered from COVID-19. Both conserved end residues are part of each CDR3. Fields, in order: clone size, D gene, J gene, V gene, CDR3 DNA, CDR3 protein. The D gene is left open where the match is weak. Expanded clones are given a class, and other clones once, few, many or no size at all.

size: -; D: -; J: TRBJ1-2; V: TRBV25-1; DNA: TGTGCCAGCACTGACGGCCAGGGGGGCTACACCTTC; CDR3: CASTDGQGGYTF
size: -; D: -; J: TRBJ1-1; V: TRBV5-1; DNA: TGCGCCAGCAGCTTAGTTAAGAACACTGAAGCTTTCTTT; CDR3: CASSLVKNTEAFF
size: -; D: -; J: TRBJ2-2; V: TRBV6-7; DNA: TGTGCCAGCAGTTACCAGAAGTTAGGGTCGAACACCGGGGAGCTGTTTTTT; CDR3: CASSYQKLGSNTGELFF
size: once; D: -; J: TRBJ1-6; V: TRBV4-1; DNA: TGCGCCAGCAGCCAAGTGGGGGAAATGGCACCCCTCCACTTT; CDR3: CASSQVGEMAPLHF
size: once; D: TRBD2; J: TRBJ2-3; V: TRBV30; DNA: TGTGCCTGGGAATTAGCGGGAGGCACAGATACGCAGTATTTT; CDR3: CAWELAGGTDTQYF
size: once; D: -; J: TRBJ1-2; V: TRBV5-4; DNA: TGTGCCAGCACTGGAGGCACAGGGTCCAACTATGGCTACACCTTC; CDR3: CASTGGTGSNYGYTF
size: -; D: -; J: TRBJ2-1; V: TRBV27; DNA: TGTGCCAGCAGTTTGAAGGGGCGCGGCTCCTACAATGAGCAGTTCTTC; CDR3: CASSLKGRGSYNEQFF
size: -; D: TRBD2; J: TRBJ2-3; V: TRBV5-1; DNA: TGCGCCAGCAGCTTGGGACTAGCGGGAGGGCCCGGCACAGATACGCAGTATTTT; CDR3: CASSLGLAGGPGTDTQYF
size: -; D: -; J: TRBJ1-2; V: TRBV11-2; DNA: TGTGCCAGCAGCCTCGAGCCCACAGGAACCCCCTATGGCTACACCTTC; CDR3: CASSLEPTGTPYGYTF
size: -; D: TRBD2; J: TRBJ2-7; V: TRBV6-5; DNA: TGTGCCAGCAGTCTAGCGGGAGGGCGCGGCGAGCAGTACTTC; CDR3: CASSLAGGRGEQYF
size: -; D: -; J: TRBJ1-5; V: TRBV11-2; DNA: TGTGCCAGCAGCTCCGGGACCCGGAGACAGCCCCAGCATTTT; CDR3: CASSSGTRRQPQHF
size: -; D: TRBD1; J: TRBJ2-7; V: TRBV7-8; DNA: TGTGCCAGCAGACTTAGGACAGGGGTGAACGAGCAGTACTTC; CDR3: CASRLRTGVNEQYF
size: -; D: TRBD1; J: TRBJ1-6; V: TRBV19; DNA: TGTGCCAGTAGTATACAGGACAGGGGCTATAATTCACCCCTCCACTTT; CDR3: CASSIQDRGYNSPLHF
size: -; D: -; J: TRBJ2-3; V: TRBV2; DNA: TGTGCCAGTCGCTTGGTCACAGATACGCAGTATTTT; CDR3: CASRLVTDTQYF
size: -; D: TRBD1; J: TRBJ1-1; V: TRBV7-3; DNA: TGTGCCAGCAGCCCCGGGACAGCGAACACTGAAGCTTTCTTT; CDR3: CASSPGTANTEAFF
size: -; D: -; J: TRBJ2-3; V: TRBV7-8; DNA: TGTGCCAGCAGCTTAATCGGTCGGGGGGCCTACCATGGCACAGATACGCAGTATTTT; CDR3: CASSLIGRGAYHGTDTQYF
size: once; D: -; J: TRBJ1-5; V: TRBV27; DNA: TGTGCCAGCAGTTTAGAGATGGGGTCCAATCAGCCCCAGCATTTT; CDR3: CASSLEMGSNQPQHF
size: once; D: -; J: TRBJ1-5; V: TRBV30; DNA: TGTGCCTGGAGCACAGTTGGCAATCAGCCCCAGCATTTT; CDR3: CAWSTVGNQPQHF
size: -; D: -; J: TRBJ1-3; V: TRBV9; DNA: TGTGCCAGCAGTCTTCAGGGAACTGGAAACACCATATATTTT; CDR3: CASSLQGTGNTIYF
size: -; D: TRBD2; J: TRBJ2-2; V: TRBV7-9; DNA: TGTGCCAGCAGCTCGACCGGGACTAGCGCGTCCGGGGAGCTGTTTTTT; CDR3: CASSSTGTSASGELFF
size: -; D: TRBD1; J: TRBJ1-5; V: TRBV30; DNA: TGTGCCTGGAGTCCCGGGACAGGGGCTAGCGGCAATCAGCCCCAGCATTTT; CDR3: CAWSPGTGASGNQPQHF
size: -; D: -; J: TRBJ1-1; V: TRBV3-1/TRBV3-2; DNA: TGTGCCAGCAGCCTCTACAGTATGAACACTGAAGCTTTCTTT; CDR3: CASSLYSMNTEAFF
size: -; D: -; J: TRBJ1-5; V: TRBV6-5; DNA: TGTGCCAGCAAGGGGGGGAGTTACAATCAGCCCCAGCATTTT; CDR3: CASKGGSYNQPQHF